The 19 T cell receptor beta chains given below trace back to one sample, sequenced in a study of lymphopenia after photon versus proton radiotherapy. Generated by immunoSEQ multiplex PCR, the TCRdb table keeps only in-frame clones and is missing some. The sample lists roughly 42,000 clones; 65% to 90% were seen once. The specimen was peripheral blood, collected from a patient treated with photon-based radiotherapy. Every receptor here comes from a man aged 35-49 years with gastric cancer.

The gene calls are TRBV7-9 and TRBJ1-6, with D unresolved. Germline CDR1 reads SEHNR; CDR2 reads FQNEAQ (reference sequence). The CDR3 consists of 17 residues. V lost 5 bases to trimming and J lost 9 bases, with 23 bases between them. CDR3 sequence reads: CASSILQTLGTSSPLHF. DNA for the CDR3: TGTGCCAGCAGCATACTACAGACTCTGGGAACTTCTTCACCCCTCCACTTT.

The chain recombines TRBV5-4 with TRBJ2-5; tentatively, D is TRBD1 (5 bases). V lost 5 bases to trimming and J lost 5 bases, with 10 bases between them. The CDR3 is 12 residues long. Germline values: CDR1 SGHNT, CDR2 YYREEE (reference sequence). The CDR3 region has the DNA TGTGCCAGCAGTACACAGGTGGAGACCCAGTACTTC. Amino acids: CASSTQVETQYF.

This clone came up a few times. This rearrangement joins TRBV5-1 to TRBJ2-2; unclear D gene. V shed 5 bases and J shed 0 bases, with 11 bases lying between them. The germline V gene encodes CDR1 SGHRS and CDR2 YFSETQ. There are 15 residues in the CDR3. The CDR3 DNA reads TGCGCCAGCAGACCCGCCGGATCGAACACCGGGGAGCTGTTTTTT. Translating it yields CASRPAGSNTGELFF. The full variable domain, with the rest looked up from reference TRBV5-1 and TRBJ2-2, is KAGVTQTPRYLIKTRGQQVTLSCSPISGHRSVSWYQQTPGQGLQFLFEYFSETQRNKGNFPGRFSGRQFSNSRSEMNVSTLELGDSALYLCASRPAGSNTGELFFGEGSRLTVL.

This chain joins TRBV7-9 and TRBJ2-5, with 8 positions matching TRBD1. CDR1 SEHNR and CDR2 FQNEAQ come from the germline V gene (reference sequence). CDR3 length equals 16 residues. Unmatched junction bases numbered 12, after V lost 7 bases and J lost 2 bases. CDR3 bases: TGTGCCAGCACCGCCCCCGGTGGGACAGGACAAGAGACCCAGTACTTC. As protein: CASTAPGGTGQETQYF.

This clone occurred once. This sequence joins TRBV16 and TRBJ2-7, with a tentative D call TRBD1 (5 bases). CDR3 length: 15 amino acids. CDR1 is KGHSY, CDR2 FQNENV, per germline. The V and J ends lost 0 bases and 6 bases respectively, with 15 bases between them. CDR3 region: CASSQSRGNSGEQYF. The DNA for the CDR3 is TGTGCCAGCAGCCAATCAAGGGGAAACTCAGGCGAGCAGTACTTC.

This clone came up a few times. The J gene is TRBJ1-5, the V gene TRBV7-2; D is uncertain. The germline V and J ends were trimmed by 3 bases and 5 bases, with 8 bases remaining between them. Looked up from germline, CDR1 is SGHTA and CDR2 is FQGNSA. This CDR3 has 13 residues. The CDR3 reads CASSFLGDQPQHF. The CDR3 DNA sequence: TGTGCCAGCAGCTTTCTTGGAGATCAGCCCCAGCATTTT.

The J gene is TRBJ2-7, the V gene TRBV4-2, with a weak D call TRBD1 (5 bases). CDR3 length equals 15 residues. Germline CDR1 is LGHNA and CDR2 is YNFKEQ. Trimming removed 0 bases from V and 2 bases from J, with 11 bases in between. In DNA form, the CDR3 reads TGTGCCAGCAGCCAAGAGGAAAGGGGTGCCTACGAGCAGTACTTC. Protein product: CASSQEERGAYEQYF.

This clone was counted only a few times. CDR3 nucleotide sequence: TGTGCCAGCAGTTCGGCGGTTTGGGGCGATACGCAGTATTTT. Encoded protein: CASSSAVWGDTQYF. The rearrangement links TRBV27 to TRBJ2-3; the D gene is possibly TRBD1 (5 bases). Trimming removed 4 bases from V and 6 bases from J, with 14 bases in between. CDR1 is MNHEY, CDR2 SMNVEV, per germline (reference sequence). This CDR3 region has 14 residues.

This chain connects TRBV6-6 to TRBJ1-1, with TRBD1 identical over 7 bases. The V gene end was trimmed by 5 bases and the J gene end by 0 bases; junction bases not matched to a gene: 9. Germline V gene sequence: CDR1 MNHNY, CDR2 SVGAGI (reference sequence). This CDR3 comprises 16 residues. The CDR3 is CASSRRGQAMNTEAFF. The CDR3 DNA follows: TGTGCCAGCAGTAGACGTGGACAGGCCATGAACACTGAAGCTTTCTTT.

This clone was counted a single time. The chain is built from TRBV2 and TRBJ1-1; D remains unclear. Trimming left V 4 bases short and J 3 bases short, with 15 bases between. Germline V CDR1 and CDR2: SNHLY, FYNNEI. The CDR3 runs to 15 residues. The CDR3 DNA follows: TGTGCCAGCAGTGCCGAGGGTCCAGCGGACACTGAAGCTTTCTTT. Translating gives CASSAEGPADTEAFF.

This sequence joins TRBV2 and TRBJ1-1; D is perhaps TRBD1 (5 bases). Germline V CDR1 and CDR2: SNHLY, FYNNEI. V lost 3 bases, J lost 0 bases, and 8 bases lay in between. This CDR3 region has 14 residues. The CDR3 sequence is CASSDGGMNTEAFF. In DNA form, the CDR3 reads TGTGCCAGCAGTGATGGGGGGATGAACACTGAAGCTTTCTTT.

Worth noting for this clone: Additional DNA sequences in this sample encode the identical CDR3. The chain uses TRBV9 and TRBJ1-5, with D hard to call. CDR3 length: 13 amino acids. Germline assignment: CDR1 SGDLS and CDR2 YYNGEE. The V end was cut by 3 bases, the J end by 2 bases, with 6 bases between. Here the CDR3 reads CASSGPGNQPQHF. The CDR3 nucleotides read TGTGCCAGCAGCGGGCCCGGCAATCAGCCCCAGCATTTT.

This chain uses TRBV5-5 with TRBJ1-6; D is perhaps TRBD1 (5 bases). Germline V gene data show CDR1 as SGHKS and CDR2 as YYEKEE (reference sequence). CDR3 length: 16 residues. V lost 0 bases, J lost 8 bases, and 15 bases lay in between. The CDR3 sequence: CASSLGFRGGDSPLHF. CDR3 nucleotides: TGTGCCAGCAGCTTGGGGTTCCGGGGAGGGGATTCACCCCTCCACTTT.

V usage is TRBV6-5 and J usage is TRBJ2-2, with 10 bases lining up with TRBD1. The germline V gene encodes CDR1 MNHEY and CDR2 SVGAGI. There are 15 residues in the CDR3. Trimming removed 6 bases from V and 5 bases from J; junction bases left unmatched: 6. The CDR3 here is CASRLTGGETGELFF. As DNA, the CDR3 is TGTGCCAGCAGATTGACAGGGGGCGAAACCGGGGAGCTGTTTTTT.

The gene calls are TRBV23-1 and TRBJ1-1, with a possible D match to TRBD1 (5 bases). TRBV23-1 is an ORF for which the function is uncertain. This CDR3 comprises 20 residues. V was clipped by 3 bases and J by 4 bases, with 30 bases between them. Here the CDR3 reads CASSQHPCGGSVGGFTEAFF. The CDR3 DNA is TGCGCCAGCAGTCAGCACCCTTGTGGGGGGTCTGTCGGAGGGTTCACTGAAGCTTTCTTT.

The chain combines TRBV6-5 with TRBJ1-1; D not resolved. Per the germline V gene, CDR1 is MNHEY and CDR2 is SVGAGI. The CDR3 length is 12 residues. Trimming took off 5 bases at V and 1 base at J, with 5 bases between the two ends. The CDR3 nucleotides read TGTGCCAGCAGTGGGCGGAACACTGAAGCTTTCTTT. It codes for CASSGRNTEAFF.

J is TRBJ2-1 and V is TRBV5-1; a weak D match, TRBD1 (5 bases). Between the trimmed V and J ends, which lost 0 bases and 5 bases, there was a span of 6 bases. The CDR3 runs 13 residues. From germline, CDR1 is SGHRS and CDR2 YFSETQ. DNA of the CDR3: TGCGCCAGCAGCTTGGACAGGAACAATGAGCAGTTCTTC. Translating it yields CASSLDRNNEQFF.

The CDR3 loop is CASSRDSYYNEQFF. CDR3 DNA: TGTGCCAGCAGCCGGGACAGCTACTACAATGAGCAGTTCTTC. The chain links TRBV5-6 to TRBJ2-1; 7 bases fit TRBD1. After removal of 4 bases from V and 3 bases from J, the junction contained 4 bases not matched to a gene. From germline, CDR1 is SGHDT and CDR2 YYEEEE. The CDR3 is 14 residues long.

This sequence joins TRBV18 and TRBJ1-5; no clear D. Trimming shortened V by 3 bases and J by 7 bases, and 16 bases separated the two germline ends. Germline V gene sequence: CDR1 KGHSH, CDR2 LQKENI. The CDR3 totals 15 residues. The CDR3 DNA is TGTGCCAGCTCACCGATGGACTATCAAGGGCAGCCCCAGCATTTT. Its translation is CASSPMDYQGQPQHF.